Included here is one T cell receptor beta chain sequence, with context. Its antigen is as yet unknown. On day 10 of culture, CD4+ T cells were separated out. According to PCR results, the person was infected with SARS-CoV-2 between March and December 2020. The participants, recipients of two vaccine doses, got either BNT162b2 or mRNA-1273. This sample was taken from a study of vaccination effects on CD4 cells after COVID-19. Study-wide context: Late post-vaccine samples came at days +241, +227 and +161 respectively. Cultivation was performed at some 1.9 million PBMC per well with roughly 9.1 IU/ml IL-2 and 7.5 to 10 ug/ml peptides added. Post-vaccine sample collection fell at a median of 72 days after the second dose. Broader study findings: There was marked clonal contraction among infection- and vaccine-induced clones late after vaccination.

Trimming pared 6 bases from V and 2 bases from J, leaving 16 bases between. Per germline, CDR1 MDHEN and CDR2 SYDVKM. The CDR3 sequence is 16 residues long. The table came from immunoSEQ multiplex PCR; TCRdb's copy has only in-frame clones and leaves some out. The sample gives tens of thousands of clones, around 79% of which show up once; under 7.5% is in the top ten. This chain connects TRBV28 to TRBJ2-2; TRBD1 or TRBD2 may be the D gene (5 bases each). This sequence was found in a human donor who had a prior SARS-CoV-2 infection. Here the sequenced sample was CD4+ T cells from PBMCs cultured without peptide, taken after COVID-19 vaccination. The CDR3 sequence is CASRVPGPRNTGELFF. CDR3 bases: TGTGCCAGCAGGGTACCGGGACCCCGCAACACCGGGGAGCTGTTTTTT.